Listed below are T cell receptor beta chains from one sample, sequenced in a study of blood T cell repertoires in COVID-19. The data were produced by immunoSEQ multiplex PCR, yet TCRdb's version contains in-frame clones alone and is incomplete. Of 100,000 to 150,000 clones in the sample, around 86% were seen once. Sample: peripheral blood. Every receptor here comes from a man aged 80 or over with active or convalescent COVID-19. CDR3s include the opening cysteine and the closing phenylalanine or tryptophan. A D gene is named only where the DNA matches it firmly. Size values are once, few and many counts, or a class for expanded clones, and some rows have none.

clone_size	j_call	d_call	v_call	cdr3_aa	cdr3_nt
once	TRBJ2-1	TRBD2	TRBV20-1	CSASAGTSGADEQFF	TGCAGTGCTAGTGCCGGGACTAGCGGCGCGGATGAGCAGTTCTTC
NA	TRBJ2-7	TRBD2	TRBV28	CASSLGLAGAFRPEQYF	TGTGCCAGCAGTCTTGGACTAGCGGGAGCTTTTCGGCCCGAGCAGTACTTC
NA	TRBJ2-5	TRBD2	TRBV20-1	CSASPVEIAGRYQETQYF	TGCAGTGCTAGTCCCGTTGAGATAGCGGGGAGGTACCAAGAGACCCAGTACTTC
NA	TRBJ2-2	TRBD1	TRBV25-1	CASSGRTGGPRQSGELFF	TGTGCCAGCAGTGGCCGGACAGGGGGGCCCCGACAGTCCGGGGAGCTGTTTTTT
NA	TRBJ1-1	NA	TRBV18	CASSPNPRRVNTEAFF	TGTGCCAGCTCACCAAACCCGAGGAGGGTGAACACTGAAGCTTTCTTT
NA	TRBJ1-1	NA	TRBV3-1/TRBV3-2	CASSLGHLNTEAFF	TGTGCCAGCAGCCTGGGACACCTGAACACTGAAGCTTTCTTT
NA	TRBJ2-7	TRBD2	TRBV6-5	CASSASGGGSYEQYF	TGTGCCAGCAGCGCTAGCGGGGGAGGCTCCTACGAGCAGTACTTC
NA	TRBJ2-7	TRBD1	TRBV6-5	CASTKTGAVYEQYF	TGTGCCAGCACAAAGACAGGGGCGGTCTACGAGCAGTACTTC
NA	TRBJ1-5	NA	TRBV28	CASIAGGQPQHF	TGTGCCAGCATCGCGGGAGGGCAGCCCCAGCATTTT
NA	TRBJ2-7	NA	TRBV6-5	CASTEGAGMSYEQYF	TGTGCCAGCACCGAAGGTGCAGGGATGTCCTACGAGCAGTACTTC
NA	TRBJ1-2	NA	TRBV11-2	CASSLGSGGLGGYTF	TGTGCCAGCAGCTTAGGCTCGGGGGGACTGGGTGGCTACACCTTC
many	TRBJ2-7	NA	TRBV11-1	CASSWDTNSYEQYF	TGTGCCAGCAGCTGGGACACCAACTCCTACGAGCAGTACTTC
NA	TRBJ2-7	NA	TRBV12-3/TRBV12-4	CASTSGYGEQYF	TGTGCCAGCACCTCAGGCTATGGGGAGCAGTACTTC
NA	TRBJ2-1	NA	TRBV9	CASSVVEWLSRGNEQFF	TGTGCCAGCAGCGTAGTGGAGTGGCTGAGCAGGGGCAATGAGCAGTTCTTC
NA	TRBJ1-6	TRBD1	TRBV7-9	CASSLTGGTYNSPLHF	TGTGCCAGCAGCTTGACAGGGGGAACCTATAATTCACCCCTCCACTTT
NA	TRBJ2-2	NA	TRBV28	CASAPSTGELFF	TGTGCCAGCGCCCCTAGCACCGGGGAGCTGTTTTTT
few	TRBJ1-5	NA	TRBV18	CASSPSVVSGQPQHF	TGTGCCAGCTCACCATCAGTAGTATCGGGTCAGCCCCAGCATTTT
NA	TRBJ1-1	NA	TRBV18	CASSPTMTRGIGAFF	TGTGCCAGCTCACCTACTATGACAAGGGGTATTGGAGCTTTCTTT
once	TRBJ2-5	NA	TRBV11-2	CASSLPRSGETQYF	TGTGCCAGCAGCTTACCCCGATCGGGGGAGACCCAGTACTTC
NA	TRBJ1-4	NA	TRBV30	CAWSELGARANEKLFF	TGTGCCTGGAGTGAACTGGGGGCTAGGGCTAATGAAAAACTGTTTTTT
NA	TRBJ2-7	TRBD1	TRBV10-3	CAISDPGQESSYEQYF	TGTGCCATCAGTGATCCGGGACAGGAGAGCTCCTACGAGCAGTACTTC
NA	TRBJ1-6	NA	TRBV7-2	CASSPQTGPNSPLHF	TGTGCCAGCAGCCCCCAGACAGGACCCAATTCACCCCTCCACTTT
few	TRBJ2-2	NA	TRBV7-2	CASSLVRGSTGELFF	TGTGCCAGCAGCTTAGTTAGGGGGAGCACCGGGGAGCTGTTTTTT
once	TRBJ2-1	TRBD2	TRBV29-1	CSVDGAGVYNEQFF	TGCAGCGTTGATGGTGCGGGGGTGTACAATGAGCAGTTCTTC
NA	TRBJ2-7	NA	TRBV9	CASSVTTGPIEQYF	TGTGCCAGCAGCGTCACGACAGGTCCCATCGAGCAGTACTTC
NA	TRBJ2-7	TRBD1	TRBV29-1	CSVLETGTYEQYF	TGCAGCGTCTTAGAGACAGGGACCTACGAGCAGTACTTC
NA	TRBJ1-1	NA	TRBV18	CASSPTGNTEAFF	TGTGCCAGCTCACCAACGGGGAACACTGAAGCTTTCTTT
NA	TRBJ2-3	NA	TRBV11-2	CASSLVWARTDTQYF	TGTGCCAGCAGCTTAGTCTGGGCACGCACAGATACGCAGTATTTT
NA	TRBJ1-1	NA	TRBV6-2/TRBV6-3	CASSSSPGAGVLEAFF	TGTGCCAGCAGTTCCTCCCCGGGAGCCGGGGTTCTTGAAGCTTTCTTT
once	TRBJ2-3	TRBD2	TRBV6-4	CASSASGTSGLAQYF	TGTGCCAGCAGTGCGAGCGGGACTAGCGGTTTAGCGCAGTATTTT
NA	TRBJ2-7	TRBD1	TRBV4-1	CASSQIGTGGEQYF	TGCGCCAGCAGCCAGATAGGGACAGGGGGCGAGCAGTACTTC
NA	TRBJ1-5	TRBD1	TRBV28	CASSLSGGYQPQHF	TGTGCCAGCAGTTTATCAGGGGGGTATCAGCCCCAGCATTTT
once	TRBJ1-1	NA	TRBV28	CATRGANTEAFF	TGTGCCACCCGGGGGGCAAACACTGAAGCTTTCTTT
NA	TRBJ1-4	NA	TRBV9	CASSGAVGVANEKLFF	TGTGCCAGCAGCGGAGCCGTCGGTGTGGCTAATGAAAAACTGTTTTTT
NA	TRBJ1-5	TRBD1	TRBV18	CASSPPGQGYQPQHF	TGTGCCAGCTCACCTCCGGGACAGGGCTATCAGCCCCAGCATTTT
NA	TRBJ2-5	NA	TRBV7-2	CASSPAGNQETQYF	TGTGCCAGCAGCCCCGCAGGGAACCAAGAGACCCAGTACTTC
NA	TRBJ1-1	NA	TRBV21-1	CASSTPTGGHTEAFF	TGTGCCAGCAGCACCCCGACAGGGGGACACACTGAAGCTTTCTTT
NA	TRBJ2-7	NA	TRBV18	CASSPATVFYEQYF	TGTGCCAGCTCACCCGCGACAGTATTCTACGAGCAGTACTTC
NA	TRBJ2-6	NA	TRBV28	CASSRPDTASGANVLTF	TGTGCCAGCAGCCGACCCGACACAGCCTCTGGGGCCAACGTCCTGACTTTC
NA	TRBJ2-3	NA	TRBV2	CASSVRSTDTQYF	TGTGCCAGCAGCGTGAGGTCCACAGATACGCAGTATTTT
NA	TRBJ2-1	NA	TRBV19	CASTQPGGSTYNEQFF	TGTGCCAGTACTCAACCCGGGGGTTCTACCTACAATGAGCAGTTCTTC
NA	TRBJ2-3	TRBD2	TRBV5-6	CASSIGVLTSGADTQYF	TGTGCCAGCAGCATTGGCGTCCTTACTAGCGGGGCAGATACGCAGTATTTT
NA	TRBJ1-2	NA	TRBV5-5	CASSLTLGTPNYGYTF	TGTGCCAGCAGCTTGACCTTAGGGACACCGAACTATGGCTACACCTTC
NA	TRBJ2-4	TRBD1	TRBV19	CASRPGQGGNIQYF	TGTGCCAGTAGGCCTGGACAGGGGGGAAACATTCAGTACTTC
NA	TRBJ2-7	NA	TRBV28	CASSLGHRAREQYF	TGTGCCAGCAGTTTAGGGCACAGGGCTCGGGAGCAGTACTTC
NA	TRBJ1-2	TRBD1	TRBV3-1/TRBV3-2	CASSRTDRAYGYTF	TGTGCCAGCAGCCGAACAGACAGGGCATATGGCTACACCTTC
once	TRBJ1-3	TRBD1	TRBV3-1/TRBV3-2	CASSQVYRGGNTIYF	TGTGCCAGCAGCCAAGTTTACAGGGGAGGAAACACCATATATTTT
NA	TRBJ1-3	NA	TRBV11-2	CASSPRVAGNTIYF	TGTGCCAGCAGCCCTCGGGTAGCAGGAAACACCATATATTTT
NA	TRBJ1-1	TRBD1	TRBV10-3	CAIRQGARGNTEAFF	TGTGCCATCAGGCAGGGGGCGCGAGGGAACACTGAAGCTTTCTTT
NA	TRBJ2-3	TRBD2	TRBV5-1	CASSRLGGGPTDTQYF	TGCGCCAGCAGCCGGTTAGGCGGGGGACCCACGGATACGCAGTATTTT
NA	TRBJ2-2	NA	TRBV5-1	CASSPDRKQYITGELFF	TGCGCCAGCAGCCCAGACAGAAAACAATACATAACCGGGGAGCTGTTTTTT
once	TRBJ2-5	TRBD2	TRBV10-3	CAIRTLAGGPRETQYF	TGTGCCATCAGGACCCTAGCGGGGGGGCCGCGAGAGACCCAGTACTTC
few	TRBJ1-4	NA	TRBV19	CASSSPRGNNEKLFF	TGTGCCAGTAGTTCCCCCCGCGGAAACAACGAAAAACTGTTTTTT
NA	TRBJ2-7	TRBD1	TRBV5-4	CASSFGRGLDEQYF	TGTGCCAGCAGCTTTGGCAGGGGGCTGGACGAGCAGTACTTC